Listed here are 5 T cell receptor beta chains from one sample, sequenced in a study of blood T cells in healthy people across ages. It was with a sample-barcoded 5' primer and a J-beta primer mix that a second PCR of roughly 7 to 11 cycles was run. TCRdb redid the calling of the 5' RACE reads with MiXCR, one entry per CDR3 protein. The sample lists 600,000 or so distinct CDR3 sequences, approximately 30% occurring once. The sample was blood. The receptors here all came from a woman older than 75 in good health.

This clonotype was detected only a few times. The CDR3: CASRPALGGTEAFF. As DNA, the CDR3 is TGTGCCAGCAGGCCCGCCCTTGGGGGGACTGAAGCTTTCTTT. This chain links TRBV7-2 with TRBJ1-1; TRBD1 might be the D (5 bases). The V end lost 6 bases, the J end lost 5 bases, and 16 bases lay between the germline ends. Germline lookup yields CDR1 SGHTA and CDR2 FQGNSA. The length of the CDR3 is 14 residues.

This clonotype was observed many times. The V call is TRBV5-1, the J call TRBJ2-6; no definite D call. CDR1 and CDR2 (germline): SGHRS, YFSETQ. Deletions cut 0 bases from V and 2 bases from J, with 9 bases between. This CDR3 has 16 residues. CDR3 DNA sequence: TGCGCCAGCAGCTTGGATGGGGAAGCTGGGGCCAACGTCCTGACTTTC. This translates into CASSLDGEAGANVLTF.

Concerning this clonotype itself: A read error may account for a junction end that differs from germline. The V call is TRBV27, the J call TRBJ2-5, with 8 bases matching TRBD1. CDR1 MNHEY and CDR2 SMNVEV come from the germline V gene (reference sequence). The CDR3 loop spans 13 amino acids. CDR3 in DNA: TGTGCCAGCAGCGACAGGGGCCAAGAGCCCCAGTACTTC. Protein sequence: CASSDRGQEPQYF.

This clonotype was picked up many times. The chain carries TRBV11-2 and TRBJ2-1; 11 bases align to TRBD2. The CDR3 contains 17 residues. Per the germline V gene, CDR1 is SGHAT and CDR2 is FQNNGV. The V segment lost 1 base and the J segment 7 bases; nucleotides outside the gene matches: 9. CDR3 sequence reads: CASSLGLAGLLGNEQFF. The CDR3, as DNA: TGTGCCAGCAGCTTAGGACTAGCGGGGCTTCTGGGGAATGAGCAGTTCTTC. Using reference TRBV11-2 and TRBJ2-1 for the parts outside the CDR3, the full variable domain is EAGVAQSPRYKIIEKRQSVAFWCNPISGHATLYWYQQILGQGPKLLIQFQNNGVVDDSQLPKDRFSAERLKGVDSTLKIQPAKLEDSAVYLCASSLGLAGLLGNEQFFGPGTRLTVL.

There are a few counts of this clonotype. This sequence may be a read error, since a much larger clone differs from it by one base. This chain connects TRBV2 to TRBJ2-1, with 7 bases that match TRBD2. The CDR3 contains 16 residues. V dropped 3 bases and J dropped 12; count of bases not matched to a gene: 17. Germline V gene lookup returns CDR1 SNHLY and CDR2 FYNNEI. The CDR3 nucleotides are TGTGCCAGCAGTGACAGGGTTGCGGGCCGGGAGGATGGGCAGTTCTTC. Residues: CASSDRVAGREDGQFF.